This T cell receptor beta chain appears in the sequencing data of a study of T cell changes during pregnancy in multiple sclerosis (dated by TCRdb to between 2018 and 2021). Broadly, across the study: The study examined how the T cell repertoire changed over the course of pregnancy in women with multiple sclerosis.

Libraries were made using the immunoSEQ multiplex PCR assay. The immuneACCESS repertoire file appears here via TCRdb, limited to in-frame rearrangements. These files lack a portion of the clones; in checked studies, under half of the deficit traces to unresolved V genes, and the cause of the others is not known. Counted in this sample were around 34,000 clones; around 90% of them appeared once. The top ten clones comprise around 0.52% of the sample. On this clone: The target of this receptor is not known. Base qualities are missing; no much larger clone stands one base away.

Taken from the germline V gene, the CDR1 and CDR2 loops are MDHEN and SYDVKM. V has 4 bases trimmed and J has 4 bases trimmed; junction bases matching no gene number 12. Measured from the cysteine to the phenylalanine, the CDR3 is 16 residues long. Solely the CDR3 DNA is kept, with 48 bases framed from the first base. This TCR was recovered from a female donor with multiple sclerosis, enrolled in a pregnancy study. The sequenced sample was CD4+ T cells from peripheral blood mononuclear cells, obtained in the second trimester of pregnancy. The rearrangement combines TRBV28 with TRBJ1-1; 7 middle bases align to TRBD1. In nucleotide form, the sequence is TGTGCCAGCAGTTCCTTCCCTCTACAGGGGCGCACTGAAGCTTTCTTT. Translated, it reads CASSSFPLQGRTEAFF.